The 31 T cell receptor beta chains given below trace back to one sample, sequenced in a study of prognosis after radiotherapy for stage I lung cancer. Amplification of TCR beta CDR3 from genomic DNA used two-round multiplex PCR. Initially, in first-round PCR, primers specific to each TRBV and TRBJ gene were used. One entry per CDR3 protein, called by TCRdb with MiXCR from the multiplex PCR reads. The repertoire holds under 75,000 distinct CDR3 sequences, approximately 26% seen once, with 6% to 9% in the top ten. Sequencing used PBMCs, obtained before or after stereotactic body radiation therapy (not recorded which). The receptors come from a donor of 50 years or more with non-small cell lung cancer.

V is TRBV5-8 and J is TRBJ1-4, with a weak D call TRBD1 (5 bases). The length of the CDR3 is 17 residues. Trimming pared 4 bases from V and 3 bases from J, leaving 19 bases between. Germline CDR1 is SGHTS and CDR2 is YDEGEE. The DNA for the CDR3 is TGTGCCAGCAGCCTGTTCACAGGAACTGCAGCTAATGAAAAACTGTTTTTT. Residues: CASSLFTGTAANEKLFF.

This clonotype was counted once. A single base is all that separates this from a far larger clone, so a read error is likely. The chain couples TRBV28 to TRBJ1-1; 7 bases fit TRBD1. The length of the CDR3 is 13 residues. Germline V lookup: CDR1 MDHEN, CDR2 SYDVKM. The CDR3 loop is CVNRTGWYTEAFF. CDR3 bases: TGTGTCAACAGGACAGGTTGGTACACTGAAGCTTTCTTT. Combining the CDR3 with reference TRBV28 and TRBJ1-1 gives the whole variable domain DVKVTQSSRYLVKRTGEKVFLECVQDMDHENMFWYRQDPGLGLRLIYFSYDVKMKEKGDIPEGYSVSREKKERFSLILESASTNQTSMYLCVNRTGWYTEAFFGQGTRLTVV.

This clonotype was recorded many times. J is TRBJ2-3 and V is TRBV7-9; TRBD1 agrees at 7 bases. The ends lost 0 bases at V and 0 bases at J; junction bases unmatched: 9. The length of the CDR3 is 18 residues. Germline V gene data show CDR1 as SEHNR and CDR2 as FQNEAQ (reference sequence). CDR3 DNA: TGTGCCAGCAGCTTAGCCCTGACAGGGAAGATTAGCACAGATACGCAGTATTTT. Translation gives CASSLALTGKISTDTQYF.

In this sample, this clonotype turned up once. A far bigger clonotype differs at one base, so this is likely a read error. The rearrangement uses TRBV6-1 and TRBJ2-5; 10 bases are a match to TRBD1. The assigned J gene may be wrong: the sequence end matches TRBJ2-1 better. Germline CDR1 MNHNS, CDR2 SASEGT. This CDR3 comprises 18 residues. CDR3 sequence reads: CSSGNPGQGLSAVHEQFF. The CDR3 nucleotides are TGTTCCAGCGGTAATCCGGGACAGGGGTTAAGCGCAGTTCATGAGCAGTTCTTC.

The chain couples TRBV20-1 to TRBJ1-2; TRBD1 might be the D (5 bases). This CDR3 has 14 amino acids. Trimming pared 8 bases from V and 2 bases from J, leaving 18 bases between. Germline loops: CDR1 DFQATT, CDR2 SNEGSKA (reference sequence). The CDR3 DNA reads TGCAGTTCAACGACATGGGGCACGAACTATGGCTACACCTTC. This encodes CSSTTWGTNYGYTF.

This clonotype was counted ten times or more. V usage is TRBV7-8 and J usage is TRBJ1-1; 8 bases align to TRBD1. V dropped 5 bases and J dropped 0; count of bases not matched to a gene: 11. The CDR3 runs to 17 residues. Germline V gene sequence: CDR1 SGHVS, CDR2 FQNEAQ. DNA for the CDR3: TGTGCCAGCAGCCTTCGGACAGGGCAGACTTTGAACACTGAAGCTTTCTTT. Its protein product is CASSLRTGQTLNTEAFF.

This clonotype has a count of ten or more. This rearrangement joins TRBV9 to TRBJ2-3, with D possibly matching TRBD2 (6 bases). The V gene lost 3 bases and the J gene lost 3 bases, with 11 bases spanning the gap. The CDR3 consists of 14 residues. Germline CDR1 SGDLS, CDR2 YYNGEE. The DNA for the CDR3 is TGTGCCAGCAGCGGAGCTAGCGTGACAGATACGCAGTATTTT. Its translation: CASSGASVTDTQYF.

In this sample, this clonotype turned up many times. The chain combines TRBV6-1 with TRBJ1-2, with D unresolved. The CDR3 is made up of 13 amino acids. V was clipped by 6 bases and J by 8 bases, with 16 bases between them. Germline lookup yields CDR1 MNHNS and CDR2 SASEGT. The CDR3 DNA reads as TGTGCCAGCAGCAACCGGGATAGAGGAGGCTACACCTTC. Translated, it gives CASSNRDRGGYTF.

This clonotype was observed at least ten times. The J gene is TRBJ2-7, the V gene TRBV19; TRBD1 matches 11 bases. Losses at the gene ends were 9 bases for V and 9 bases for J; bases not matched to a gene: 7. CDR1 and CDR2 (germline): LNHDA, SQIVND (reference sequence). This CDR3 region has 12 residues. The CDR3 nucleotides read TGTGCCAGCCGGGGACAGGGGGAGAGGCAGTACTTC. Translating it yields CASRGQGERQYF.

This clonotype appeared many times. This chain uses TRBV9 with TRBJ1-3; maybe TRBD1 (5 bases). The CDR3 totals 15 residues. V was clipped by 5 bases and J by 5 bases, with 17 bases between them. Per the germline V gene, CDR1 is SGDLS and CDR2 is YYNGEE. The CDR3 is CASRRRRGRRNTIYF. The CDR3 DNA sequence: TGTGCCAGCAGGAGGCGGAGGGGACGAAGAAACACCATATATTTT.

With regard to this clonotype: A much larger clone lies one base from this, so it may be a read error. It is likely a read error, because the conserved phenylalanine at the end of the CDR3 is missing. The J gene is TRBJ1-1, the V gene TRBV7-9, with D possibly TRBD1 on 5 matching bases. Trimming took off 1 base at V and 0 bases at J, with 9 bases between the two ends. The CDR3 covers 15 residues. Germline V gene lookup returns CDR1 SEHNR and CDR2 FQNEAQ (reference sequence). CDR3 residues: CASSLGRGMNTEAFS. The CDR3 DNA reads TGTGCCAGCAGCTTAGGACGGGGCATGAACACTGAAGCTTTCTCT.

This clonotype was recorded many times. This rearrangement joins TRBV5-5 to TRBJ1-3; the D is unclear. The V end lost 0 bases, the J end lost 1 base, and 8 bases lay between the germline ends. The CDR3 runs to 15 residues. CDR1 is SGHKS and CDR2 is YYEKEE in the germline V gene (reference sequence). Here the CDR3 reads CASSLGGLSGNTIYF. CDR3 sequence (DNA): TGTGCCAGCAGCTTGGGTGGTCTATCTGGAAACACCATATATTTT.

This clonotype was seen repeatedly, ten times or more. This chain connects TRBV6-2 or TRBV6-3 to TRBJ2-6; D might be TRBD1 or TRBD2, each matching 5 bases. Germline CDR1 reads MNHEY; CDR2 reads SVGEGT. The CDR3 consists of 15 residues. V lost 2 bases to trimming and J lost 0 bases, with 5 bases between them. CDR3 region: CASSYGGSGANVLTF. The CDR3 DNA follows: TGTGCCAGCAGTTACGGGGGCTCTGGGGCCAACGTCCTGACTTTC.

This clonotype was seen many times. A read error may account for a junction end that differs from germline. V usage is TRBV7-2 and J usage is TRBJ1-3; no clear D gene. The length of the CDR3 is 14 residues. The germline gives CDR1 SGHTA, CDR2 FQGNSA. CDR3 nucleotide sequence: TGTGCCAGCGGCTTAGACCGGGTTGGTGGCACCATATATTTT. Its protein is CASGLDRVGGTIYF.

At least ten counts were recorded for this clonotype. The V and J genes are TRBV10-3 and TRBJ2-1; D not resolved. The CDR3 length is 11 residues. CDR1 ENHRY and CDR2 SYGVKD come from the germline V gene. Trimming shortened V by 5 bases and J by 7 bases, and 6 bases separated the two germline ends. For the CDR3, the DNA is TGTGCCATCAGTCTCGGAAATGAGCAGTTCTTC. This sequence encodes CAISLGNEQFF.

As concerns this clonotype: One base away lies a much larger clone, so this may be a sequencing read error. The CDR3 nucleotides are TGTGCCACGTCCTCGGGCGCCTACTACGAGCAGTACTTC. This translates into CATSSGAYYEQYF. This sequence joins TRBV19 and TRBJ2-7; D is unresolved. The germline V and J ends were trimmed by 10 bases and 3 bases, with 16 bases remaining between them. CDR1 is LNHDA, CDR2 SQIVND, per germline (reference sequence). There are 13 residues in the CDR3.

A remark on this clonotype: A much larger clone sits a single nucleotide away, making a read error possible. The chain couples TRBV5-1 to TRBJ1-1; 10 bases are a match to TRBD1. Germline loops: CDR1 SGHRS, CDR2 YFSETQ. The CDR3 totals 17 residues. The CDR3 protein is CTSSRQRGQGRSTEAFF. CDR3 coding DNA: TGCACCAGCAGCCGGCAAAGGGGACAGGGGCGGAGCACTGAAGCTTTCTTT.

This clonotype was observed at least ten times. The chain's CDR3 is CASSKPGTGKYEQYF. The CDR3 DNA follows: TGTGCCAGCAGTAAACCCGGGACAGGGAAGTACGAGCAGTACTTC. The chain carries TRBV6-2 or TRBV6-3 and TRBJ2-7; 9 nucleotides agree with TRBD1. Germline V gives CDR1 MNHEY, CDR2 SVGEGT. CDR3 length equals 15 residues. V lost 5 bases and J lost 4; bases outside the gene matches: 9.

This clonotype appeared many times. V and J are TRBV5-6 and TRBJ2-3; no clear D gene. CDR1 and CDR2 from the germline V gene are SGHDT and YYEEEE. V was clipped by 3 bases and J by 7 bases, with 6 bases between them. This CDR3 region has 11 residues. Here the CDR3 DNA reads TGTGCCAGCAGCTCAGCTAATACGCAGTATTTT. As protein: CASSSANTQYF.

Regarding this clonotype: It may be a read error: a sequence one base away is much more abundant. The J gene is TRBJ2-5, the V gene TRBV5-1; 10 bases are a match to TRBD2. The V gene end was trimmed by 0 bases and the J gene end by 0 bases; junction bases not matched to a gene: 8. The CDR3 length is 18 residues. Germline CDR1 SGHRS, CDR2 YFSETQ. The CDR3 loop reads CASSLGLRTSGDQETQYF. CDR3 sequence (DNA): TGCGCCAGCAGCTTGGGATTAAGAACTAGCGGGGACCAAGAGACCCAGTACTTC.

This clonotype came up many times. The chain couples TRBV6-1 to TRBJ1-3, with D hard to call. Germline V CDR1 and CDR2: MNHNS, SASEGT. V was shortened by 8 bases and J by 0 bases, with 5 bases between the two germline ends. This CDR3 comprises 12 residues. The CDR3 is CASGSSGNTIYF. Written as DNA, the CDR3 is TGTGCCAGCGGAAGCTCTGGAAACACCATATATTTT.

In this sample, this clonotype turned up once. A much larger clone sits a single nucleotide away, making a read error possible. The chain links TRBV5-4 to TRBJ1-2; a possible D gene is TRBD1 (5 bases). Per germline, CDR1 SGHNT and CDR2 YYREEE (reference sequence). This CDR3 is 13 amino acids long. The CDR3 sequence: CASSLSRDYRYTF. The CDR3 DNA is TGTGCCAGCAGCTTGTCGAGGGACTATCGCTACACCTTC.

The sample holds many counts of this clonotype. CDR3 in DNA: TGTGCCAGCAGCTTAGGGGGATCAACGATTAATGAGCAGTTCTTC. This codes for CASSLGGSTINEQFF. The chain couples TRBV11-3 to TRBJ2-1; unclear D gene. Between the trimmed V and J ends, which lost 1 base and 7 bases, there was a span of 14 bases. Germline V gives CDR1 SGHNT, CDR2 YENEEA. The CDR3 runs 15 residues.

This clonotype was detected many times. The V gene is TRBV28, the J gene TRBJ2-7, with no clear D. V was shortened by 3 bases and J by 3 bases, with 21 bases between the two germline ends. Germline assignment: CDR1 MDHEN and CDR2 SYDVKM. The CDR3 loop spans 17 amino acids. Here the CDR3 DNA reads TGTGCCAGCAGTTTTGGGTCAGCCGGAGCCCCAAACTACGAGCAGTACTTC. Its translation: CASSFGSAGAPNYEQYF.

In this sample, this clonotype turned up many times. The chain joins TRBV19 to TRBJ2-5, with D possibly TRBD2 on 5 matching bases. Germline lookup yields CDR1 LNHDA and CDR2 SQIVND (reference sequence). The CDR3 length is 13 residues. Between the trimmed V and J ends, which lost 5 bases and 4 bases, there was a span of 11 bases. DNA of the CDR3: TGTGCCAGTAGTGAGGACTCCCCAGAGACCCAGTACTTC. The encoded protein is CASSEDSPETQYF.

This clonotype was seen at least ten times. The CDR3 bases are TGTGCCAGCAGCTTAGGAGGCCCTGAAGCTTTCTTT. Encoded protein: CASSLGGPEAFF. V and J are TRBV11-2 and TRBJ1-1; D is undetermined. V shed 1 base and J shed 6 bases, with 6 bases lying between them. This CDR3 region has 12 residues. The V gene's germline CDR1 is SGHAT and CDR2 FQNNGV.

As concerns this clonotype: A read error likely explains this, since a far larger clone differs by one base. The genes are TRBV6-2 or TRBV6-3 and TRBJ1-5; D gene ambiguous. Germline assignment: CDR1 MNHEY and CDR2 SVGEGT. This CDR3 contains 13 residues. Here the CDR3 reads CASSTTVNQTQHF. CDR3 DNA sequence: TGTGCCAGCAGTACGACGGTTAATCAGACCCAGCATTTT.

The chain has TRBV11-2 and TRBJ2-3; D ambiguous. V lost 3 bases and J 4 bases, leaving 14 bases between the germline ends. The CDR3 totals 15 residues. The V gene's germline CDR1 is SGHAT and CDR2 FQNNGV. The CDR3: CASSLGAAQADTQYF. The CDR3 region has the DNA TGTGCCAGCAGCTTGGGCGCCGCGCAAGCAGATACGCAGTATTTT.

This clonotype was seen only a few times. One base away lies a much larger clone, so this may be a sequencing read error. The genes are TRBV20-1 and TRBJ1-2; TRBD1 agrees at 10 bases. The germline gives CDR1 DFQATT, CDR2 SNEGSKA (reference sequence). The CDR3 extends over 14 amino acids. V lost 3 bases, J lost 1 base, and 2 bases stayed unmatched. The CDR3 sequence is CSARRTGGNYGYTF. CDR3 nucleotide sequence: TGCAGTGCTAGGAGGACAGGGGGTAACTATGGCTACACCTTC.

The table lists this clonotype with many counts. The chain employs TRBV7-6 and TRBJ1-3; TRBD1 matches 10 bases. The CDR3 consists of 15 residues. Germline assignment: CDR1 SGHVS and CDR2 FNYEAQ. V was pared by 4 bases and J by 4 bases, with 4 bases of the junction left unmatched. The CDR3 here is CASSWGQGTGNTIYF. CDR3 nucleotides: TGTGCCAGCAGCTGGGGACAGGGGACAGGAAACACCATATATTTT.

The chain is built from TRBV3-1 and TRBJ2-2; D may be TRBD1 or TRBD2 (5 bases each). The CDR3 has 15 amino acids. Per the germline V gene, CDR1 is LGHDT and CDR2 is YNNKEL (reference sequence). Trimming stripped 5 bases from V and 5 bases from J, with 15 bases between. The chain's CDR3 is CASSGYRWGTGELFF. The CDR3 nucleotides read TGTGCCAGCAGCGGCTACAGGTGGGGGACCGGGGAGCTGTTTTTT.